The 30 T cell receptor beta chains below all came from one sample that was sequenced in a study of blood T cell repertoires in COVID-19. Sequenced by immunoSEQ multiplex PCR; TCRdb stores in-frame clones only, minus some. This sample has 250,000 to 350,000 clones; about 90% occur once, and the top ten carry about 1.8%. The sample was PBMCs or T cells enriched from blood (not recorded which). These receptors were taken from a woman aged 18-30 years with acute COVID-19.

The chain recombines TRBV19 with TRBJ2-7; no clear D. V lost 6 bases to trimming and J lost 1 base, with 7 bases between them. The CDR3 is 12 residues long. Germline assignment: CDR1 LNHDA and CDR2 SQIVND (reference sequence). The DNA for the CDR3 is TGTGCCAGTAGCGAGGAGTCCTACGAGCAGTACTTC. Its translation is CASSEESYEQYF.

The V and J genes are TRBV7-2 and TRBJ2-7; D perhaps matches TRBD2 (6 bases). Germline V gene sequence: CDR1 SGHTA, CDR2 FQGNSA. The CDR3 runs 14 residues. V was clipped by 1 base and J by 1 base, with 8 bases between them. The CDR3 DNA follows: TGTGCCAGCAGCTTAGGGGCGGGATCCTACGAGCAGTACTTC. Protein: CASSLGAGSYEQYF. The variable domain in full, with the rest retrieved from reference TRBV7-2 and TRBJ2-7, is GAGVSQSPSNKVTEKGKDVELRCDPISGHTALYWYRQSLGQGLEFLIYFQGNSAPDKSGLPSDRFSAERTGGSVSTLTIQRTQQEDSAVYLCASSLGAGSYEQYFGPGTRLTVT.

This clone appeared a single time. The chain uses TRBV4-1 and TRBJ2-7; 9 bases are a match to TRBD1. Per the germline V gene, CDR1 is MGHRA and CDR2 is YSYEKL. J lost 2 bases, V lost 5 bases, and 4 bases had no gene match. The CDR3 length is 14 residues. This chain's CDR3 is CASSARQGAYEQYF. CDR3 DNA: TGCGCCAGCAGCGCACGACAGGGGGCCTACGAGCAGTACTTC.

The V and J genes are TRBV2 and TRBJ2-7; 7 bases agree with TRBD2. V lost 6 bases and J lost 4; bases outside the gene matches: 9. Germline CDR1 is SNHLY and CDR2 is FYNNEI. CDR3 length: 14 amino acids. DNA for the CDR3: TGTGCCAGCAGGTCACGGCGGGAGATTTACGAGCAGTACTTC. Its translation: CASRSRREIYEQYF.

V gene TRBV2 combines with J gene TRBJ2-7, with 9 bases matching TRBD1. CDR1 is SNHLY and CDR2 is FYNNEI in the germline V gene. Trimming at V came to 6 bases and at J to 2 bases, leaving 8 bases not matched to a gene. The CDR3 has 15 amino acids. The CDR3 coding sequence is TGTGCCAGCAGAAACACAGGGGGCGCAGCCTACGAGCAGTACTTC. Its translation: CASRNTGGAAYEQYF. The full variable domain, in which reference TRBV2 and TRBJ2-7 provide the parts outside the CDR3, is EPEVTQTPSHQVTQMGQEVILRCVPISNHLYFYWYRQILGQKVEFLVSFYNNEISEKSEIFDDQFSVERPDGSNFTLKIRSTKLEDSAMYFCASRNTGGAAYEQYFGPGTRLTVT.

V usage is TRBV7-2 and J usage is TRBJ2-7, with no clear D. Trimming pared 3 bases from V and 1 base from J, leaving 7 bases between. Germline CDR1 reads SGHTA; CDR2 reads FQGNSA. CDR3 length equals 13 residues. CDR3 amino acids: CASSFNPSYEQYF. The CDR3 DNA follows: TGTGCCAGCAGCTTTAATCCGTCCTACGAGCAGTACTTC.

This clone was observed a single time. The V and J genes are TRBV9 and TRBJ2-5; possibly TRBD1 for D (5 bases). CDR1 SGDLS and CDR2 YYNGEE come from the germline V gene. Trimming stripped 2 bases from V and 1 base from J, with 15 bases between. The CDR3 consists of 16 residues. The DNA for the CDR3 is TGTGCCAGCAGCGTTGAACAGGTGATGACCCAAGAGACCCAGTACTTC. It translates to CASSVEQVMTQETQYF.

The chain is built from TRBV20-1 and TRBJ2-1; a possible D gene is TRBD1 (6 bases). Trimming removed 2 bases from V and 7 bases from J, with 6 bases in between. From germline, CDR1 is DFQATT and CDR2 SNEGSKA (reference sequence). CDR3 length: 11 residues. The CDR3 protein is CSARRGNEQFF. CDR3 coding DNA: TGCAGTGCTAGAAGGGGGAATGAGCAGTTCTTC.

The chain joins TRBV10-3 to TRBJ1-3; D is possibly TRBD1 (5 bases). The CDR3 has 14 amino acids. Germline lookup yields CDR1 ENHRY and CDR2 SYGVKD. Trimming shortened V by 4 bases and J by 1 base, and 8 bases separated the two germline ends. CDR3 loop: CAISGAGSGNTIYF. In DNA, the CDR3 is TGTGCCATCAGTGGGGCAGGGTCTGGAAACACCATATATTTT.

The rearrangement links TRBV3-1 (or the pseudogene TRBV3-2) to TRBJ1-6; 7 bases fit TRBD1. Looked up from germline, CDR1 is LGHDT and CDR2 is YNNKEL (reference sequence). V gave up 4 bases and J gave up 5 bases; unmatched junction bases: 11. The CDR3 runs 17 residues. This CDR3 is CASSPGQRRGHNSPLHF. CDR3 coding DNA: TGTGCCAGCAGCCCGGGACAGCGCCGAGGACATAATTCACCCCTCCACTTT.

This clone has just one count. The V call is TRBV5-1, the J call TRBJ1-5; D call uncertain. Looked up from germline, CDR1 is SGHRS and CDR2 is YFSETQ. The CDR3 has 15 amino acids. The V end was cut by 0 bases, the J end by 4 bases, with 11 bases between. CDR3 bases: TGCGCCAGCAGCTTGGCCGGGTTCCCTAATCAGCCCCAGCATTTT. This codes for CASSLAGFPNQPQHF.

The chain links TRBV7-2 to TRBJ2-7; D ambiguous. The germline gives CDR1 SGHTA, CDR2 FQGNSA. The germline V and J ends were trimmed by 2 bases and 6 bases, with 11 bases remaining between them. The CDR3 covers 13 residues. The CDR3 region is CASSLPLYSEQYF. In nucleotides, the CDR3 is TGTGCCAGCAGCTTACCCCTGTATTCCGAGCAGTACTTC. Complete variable domain (other parts from reference TRBV7-2 and TRBJ2-7): GAGVSQSPSNKVTEKGKDVELRCDPISGHTALYWYRQSLGQGLEFLIYFQGNSAPDKSGLPSDRFSAERTGGSVSTLTIQRTQQEDSAVYLCASSLPLYSEQYFGPGTRLTVT.

V usage is TRBV29-1 and J usage is TRBJ1-4; 9 bases map to TRBD1. V shed 7 bases, J shed 4 bases, and the junction held 7 bases outside the gene matches. The germline gives CDR1 SQVTM, CDR2 ANQGSEA. This CDR3 has 14 amino acids. The CDR3 coding sequence is TGCAGCGCAAAAGGGACAGGGATTAATGAAAAACTGTTTTTT. As protein: CSAKGTGINEKLFF.

This clone has a single count. This chain uses TRBV15 with TRBJ2-1; maybe TRBD1 (6 bases). This CDR3 contains 14 residues. Germline V gene data show CDR1 as LNHNV and CDR2 as YYDKDF (reference sequence). V was clipped by 3 bases and J by 4 bases, with 10 bases between them. In DNA, the CDR3 is TGTGCCACCAGCAGGATACAGGGATACAATGAGCAGTTCTTC. Amino acid sequence: CATSRIQGYNEQFF.

In nucleotides, the CDR3 is TGTGCCAGCAGCGTAGTAAGCGGTACGCAGTATTTT. Protein product: CASSVVSGTQYF. The chain uses TRBV9 and TRBJ2-3; maybe TRBD2 (5 bases). Germline CDR1 and CDR2: SGDLS and YYNGEE. This CDR3 has 12 residues. The V and J ends lost 0 bases and 8 bases respectively, with 7 bases between them.

The rearrangement links TRBV6-2 or TRBV6-3 to TRBJ2-7; the D gene is possibly TRBD2 (5 bases). Deletions cut 2 bases from V and 6 bases from J, with 11 bases between. Germline V gene lookup returns CDR1 MNHEY and CDR2 SVGEGT. This CDR3 region has 13 residues. CDR3 residues: CASSYHGGSEQYF. The DNA of the CDR3 is TGTGCCAGCAGTTACCATGGAGGTAGCGAGCAGTACTTC.

The chain employs TRBV5-6 and TRBJ1-4; 8 positions agree with TRBD1. Germline CDR1 is SGHDT and CDR2 is YYEEEE. Trimming removed 1 base from V and 3 bases from J; junction bases left unmatched: 5. The CDR3 spans 16 residues. CDR3 coding DNA: TGTGCCAGCAGCTTGTCAGGGGGCGGTTCTAATGAAAAACTGTTTTTT. It is translated as CASSLSGGGSNEKLFF.

This chain uses TRBV6-2 or TRBV6-3 with TRBJ2-7, with TRBD1 matching over 10 bases. The CDR3 runs to 15 residues. The germline V gene encodes CDR1 MNHEY and CDR2 SVGEGT. J gave up 3 bases and V 6 bases, and 8 bases lay outside the gene matches. The CDR3 nucleotides are TGTGCCAGCAGCCATACCGGGACAGGGGTCTACGAGCAGTACTTC. Translation: CASSHTGTGVYEQYF.

CDR3 amino acids: CATSDRTENEQFF. Here the CDR3 DNA reads TGTGCCACCAGTGACCGGACAGAAAATGAGCAGTTCTTC. J is TRBJ2-1 and V is TRBV24-1, with D possibly being TRBD1 (6 bases). Germline values: CDR1 KGHDR, CDR2 SFDVKD. Deletions cut 4 bases from V and 7 bases from J, with 10 bases between. This CDR3 is 13 amino acids long.

The chain is built from TRBV6-5 and TRBJ1-5; D remains ambiguous. Germline CDR1 reads MNHEY; CDR2 reads SVGAGI. This CDR3 has 14 residues. Trimming stripped 3 bases from V and 4 bases from J, with 10 bases between. The chain's CDR3 is CASSYRGVNQPQHF. The CDR3 coding sequence is TGTGCCAGCAGTTATCGGGGAGTTAATCAGCCCCAGCATTTT.

This clone turned up a few times. The rearrangement joins TRBV25-1 to TRBJ2-7; the D gene is possibly TRBD2 (6 bases). Deletions cut 8 bases from V and 0 bases from J, with 11 bases between. This CDR3 is 13 amino acids long. Germline V CDR1 and CDR2: MGHDK, SYGVNS. CDR3 sequence: CASGGTHSYEQYF. CDR3 DNA: TGTGCCAGCGGCGGGACTCACTCCTACGAGCAGTACTTC.

The rearrangement joins TRBV5-1 to TRBJ2-1; 10 bases map to TRBD2. Germline V gene data show CDR1 as SGHRS and CDR2 as YFSETQ. Trimming removed 4 bases from V and 8 bases from J; junction bases left unmatched: 15. CDR3 length equals 17 residues. CDR3 coding DNA: TGCGCCAGCAGCGTACCTCCTAGCGGGAGAAGCCAAGATGAGCAGTTCTTC. It yields the protein CASSVPPSGRSQDEQFF.

The chain is built from TRBV28 and TRBJ1-4, with a weak D call TRBD1 (6 bases). V was pared by 6 bases and J by 0 bases, with 14 bases between. From germline, CDR1 is MDHEN and CDR2 SYDVKM. CDR3 length equals 16 residues. The CDR3 here is CASRQGVPTTNEKLFF. CDR3 DNA sequence: TGTGCCAGCAGACAGGGAGTACCTACAACTAATGAAAAACTGTTTTTT.

The V and J genes are TRBV5-1 and TRBJ2-4; TRBD2 matches at 7 bases. The CDR3 extends over 18 amino acids. The V and J ends lost 0 bases and 3 bases, in that order; junction bases with no gene match: 12. The V gene's germline CDR1 is SGHRS and CDR2 YFSETQ. CDR3 residues: CASSLVGGTNQNKNIQYF. In DNA, the CDR3 is TGCGCCAGCAGCTTGGTGGGGGGGACTAACCAAAACAAAAACATTCAGTACTTC.

Note on this clone: A much larger clone sits a single nucleotide away, making a read error possible. The CDR3, as DNA: TGTGCCAGCAGCCCGGACAGGGGGAACACTGAAGCTTTCTTT. It translates to CASSPDRGNTEAFF. V is TRBV11-2 and J is TRBJ1-1, with 9 bases aligning to TRBD1. The J segment lost 1 base and the V segment lost 5 bases, leaving 2 bases of the junction unmatched. Germline V CDR1 and CDR2: SGHAT, FQNNGV. CDR3 length: 14 residues.

The rearrangement uses TRBV25-1 and TRBJ1-5; D may be TRBD1 (6 bases). There are 14 residues in the CDR3. CDR1 and CDR2 from the germline V gene are MGHDK and SYGVNS. V was trimmed by 3 bases and J by 7 bases, leaving 13 bases between them. As DNA, the CDR3 is TGTGCCAGCAGTGAGGGTATGGACAGCCAGCCCCAGCATTTT. Amino acid sequence: CASSEGMDSQPQHF.

J is TRBJ2-1 and V is TRBV25-1, with TRBD1 as a possible D gene (7 bases). The V gene's germline CDR1 is MGHDK and CDR2 SYGVNS. This CDR3 contains 15 residues. V was pared by 4 bases and J by 8 bases, with 18 bases between. CDR3 nucleotides: TGTGCCAGCAGTGCTCTAGCAGGAGGGGGCGATGAGCAGTTCTTC. Translation: CASSALAGGGDEQFF.

The rearrangement joins TRBV18 to TRBJ2-1; D is possibly TRBD2 (6 bases). CDR1 and CDR2 from the germline V gene are KGHSH and LQKENI. The CDR3 extends over 15 amino acids. V lost 2 bases and J 3 bases, leaving 11 bases between the germline ends. The CDR3 nucleotides are TGTGCCAGCTCACCAAGTCGGGAGAACTACAATGAGCAGTTCTTC. It specifies CASSPSRENYNEQFF.

V gene TRBV4-1 combines with J gene TRBJ1-4, with D unresolved. The V end was cut by 2 bases, the J end by 8 bases, with 9 bases between. Germline CDR1 is MGHRA and CDR2 is YSYEKL. CDR3 size: 13 residues. The CDR3 nucleotides read TGCGCCAGCAGCCAAATGCGATTGGAAAAACTGTTTTTT. Translating it yields CASSQMRLEKLFF.

The chain links TRBV7-8 to TRBJ2-7; D unclear. This CDR3 contains 11 residues. The V gene lost 5 bases and the J gene lost 6 bases, with 8 bases spanning the gap. Per the germline V gene, CDR1 is SGHVS and CDR2 is FQNEAQ. CDR3 DNA sequence: TGTGCCAGCAGCCAACACCGCGAGCAGTACTTC. It is translated as CASSQHREQYF.